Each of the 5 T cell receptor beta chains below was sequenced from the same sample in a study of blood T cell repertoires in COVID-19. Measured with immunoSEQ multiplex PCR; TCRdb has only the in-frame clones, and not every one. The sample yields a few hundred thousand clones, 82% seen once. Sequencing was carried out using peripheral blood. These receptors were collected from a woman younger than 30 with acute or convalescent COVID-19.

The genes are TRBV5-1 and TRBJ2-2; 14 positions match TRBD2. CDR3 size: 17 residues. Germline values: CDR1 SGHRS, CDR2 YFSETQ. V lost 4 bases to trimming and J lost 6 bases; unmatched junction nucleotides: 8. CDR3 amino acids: CASSDLPGLAGAGELFF. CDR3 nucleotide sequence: TGCGCCAGCAGCGATCTGCCGGGACTAGCGGGAGCCGGGGAGCTGTTTTTT.

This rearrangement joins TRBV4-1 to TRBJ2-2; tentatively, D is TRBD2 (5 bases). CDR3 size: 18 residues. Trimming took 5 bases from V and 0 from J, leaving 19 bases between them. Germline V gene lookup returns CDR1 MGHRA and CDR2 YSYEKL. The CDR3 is CASSFEGFPQTNTGELFF. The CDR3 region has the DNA TGCGCCAGCAGCTTCGAGGGATTTCCACAAACGAACACCGGGGAGCTGTTTTTT.

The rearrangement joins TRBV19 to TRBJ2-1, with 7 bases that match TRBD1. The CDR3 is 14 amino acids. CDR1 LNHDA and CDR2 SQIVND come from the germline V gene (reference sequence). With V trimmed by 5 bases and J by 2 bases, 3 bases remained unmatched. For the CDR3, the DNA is TGTGCCAGTAGTGACAGGGTTACCTACAATGAGCAGTTCTTC. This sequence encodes CASSDRVTYNEQFF.

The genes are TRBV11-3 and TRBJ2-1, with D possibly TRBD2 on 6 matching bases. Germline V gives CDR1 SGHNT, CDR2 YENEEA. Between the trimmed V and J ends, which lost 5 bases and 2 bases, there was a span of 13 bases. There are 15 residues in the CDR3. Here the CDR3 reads CASSPDYQTYNEQFF. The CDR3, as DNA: TGTGCCAGCAGCCCGGACTATCAAACCTACAATGAGCAGTTCTTC.

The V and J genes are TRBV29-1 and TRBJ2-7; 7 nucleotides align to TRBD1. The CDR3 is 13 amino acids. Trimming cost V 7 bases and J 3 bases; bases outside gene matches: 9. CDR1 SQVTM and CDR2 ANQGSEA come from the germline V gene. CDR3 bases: TGCAGCGCCTCAGGGGACAGCTACTACGAGCAGTACTTC. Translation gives CSASGDSYYEQYF.